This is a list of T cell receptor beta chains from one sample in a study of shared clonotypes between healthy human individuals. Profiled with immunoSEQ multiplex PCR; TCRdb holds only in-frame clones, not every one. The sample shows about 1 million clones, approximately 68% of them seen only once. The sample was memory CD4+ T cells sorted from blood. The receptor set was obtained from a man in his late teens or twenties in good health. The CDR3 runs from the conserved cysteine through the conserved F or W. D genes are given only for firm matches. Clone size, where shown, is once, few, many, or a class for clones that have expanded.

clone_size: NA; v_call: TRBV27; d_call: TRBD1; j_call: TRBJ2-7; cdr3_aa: CASSSRQGGDEQYF; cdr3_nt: TGTGCCAGCAGCTCACGACAGGGGGGTGACGAGCAGTACTTC
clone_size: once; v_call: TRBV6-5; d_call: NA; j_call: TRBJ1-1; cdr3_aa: CASRRTPQNTEAFF; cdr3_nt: TGTGCCAGCAGGAGGACACCTCAAAACACTGAAGCTTTCTTT
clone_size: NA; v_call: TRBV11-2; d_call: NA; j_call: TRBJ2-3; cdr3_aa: CASTLERTDTQYF; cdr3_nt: TGTGCCAGCACCTTGGAACGCACAGATACGCAGTATTTT
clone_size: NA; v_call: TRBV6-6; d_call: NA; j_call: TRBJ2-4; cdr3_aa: CASSSLTQLNKNIQYF; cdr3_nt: TGTGCCAGCAGTTCCCTCACCCAGCTAAACAAAAACATTCAGTACTTC
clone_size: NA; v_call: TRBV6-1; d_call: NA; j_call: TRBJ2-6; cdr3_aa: CASSARTAGANVLTF; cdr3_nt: TGTGCCAGCAGCGCAAGGACGGCTGGGGCCAACGTCCTGACTTTC
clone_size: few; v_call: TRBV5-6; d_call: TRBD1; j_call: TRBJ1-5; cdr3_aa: CASSLWDSRSQPQHF; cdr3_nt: TGTGCCAGCAGCCTATGGGACAGTAGATCGCAGCCCCAGCATTTT
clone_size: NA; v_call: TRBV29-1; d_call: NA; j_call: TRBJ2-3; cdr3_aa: CSARGTAESTDTQYF; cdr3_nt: TGCAGCGCCCGAGGGACGGCCGAAAGCACAGATACGCAGTATTTT
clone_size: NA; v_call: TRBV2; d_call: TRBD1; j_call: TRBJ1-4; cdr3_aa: CASRMGQTNEKLFF; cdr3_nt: TGTGCCAGCAGGATGGGACAGACTAATGAAAAACTGTTTTTT
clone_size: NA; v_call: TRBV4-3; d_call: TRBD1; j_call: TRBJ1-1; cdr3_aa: CASSLGGLGNTEAFF; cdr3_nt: TGCGCCAGCAGCCTAGGGGGCTTGGGGAACACTGAAGCTTTCTTT
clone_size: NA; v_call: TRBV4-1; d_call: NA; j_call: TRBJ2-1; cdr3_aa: CASSRLKYNEQFF; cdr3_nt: TGCGCCAGCAGCCGACTGAAATACAATGAGCAGTTCTTC
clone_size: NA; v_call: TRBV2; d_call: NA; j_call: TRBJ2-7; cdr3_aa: CATGGLAASYEQYF; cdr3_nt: TGTGCCACCGGGGGGCTAGCGGCCTCCTACGAGCAGTACTTC
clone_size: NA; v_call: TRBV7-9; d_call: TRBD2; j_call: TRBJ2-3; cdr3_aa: CASSSLAGGITDTQYF; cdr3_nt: TGTGCCAGCAGCTCTTTAGCGGGGGGGATCACAGATACGCAGTATTTT
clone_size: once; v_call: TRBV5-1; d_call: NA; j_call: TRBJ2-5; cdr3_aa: CASSLGQPRETQYF; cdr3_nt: TGCGCCAGCAGCTTGGGGCAGCCCAGGGAGACCCAGTACTTC
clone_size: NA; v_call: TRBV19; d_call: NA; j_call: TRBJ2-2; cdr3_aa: CASSSAAGELFF; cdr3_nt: TGTGCCAGTAGTTCCGCAGCCGGGGAGCTGTTTTTT
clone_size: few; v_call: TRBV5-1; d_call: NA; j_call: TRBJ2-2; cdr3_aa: CASSLQNTGELFF; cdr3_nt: TGCGCCAGCAGCCTACAGAACACCGGGGAGCTGTTTTTT
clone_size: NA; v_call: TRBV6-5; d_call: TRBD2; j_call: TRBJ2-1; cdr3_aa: CASSYGGTSGNNEQFF; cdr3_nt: TGTGCCAGCAGTTACGGGGGGACTAGCGGGAACAATGAGCAGTTCTTC
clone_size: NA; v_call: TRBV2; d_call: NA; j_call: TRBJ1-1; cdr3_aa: CASSEGGREAFF; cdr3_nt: TGTGCCAGCAGTGAAGGTGGACGGGAAGCTTTCTTT
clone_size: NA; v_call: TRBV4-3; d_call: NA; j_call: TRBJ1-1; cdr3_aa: CASSRFTGNTEAFF; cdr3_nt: TGCGCCAGCAGCCGGTTTACAGGGAACACTGAAGCTTTCTTT
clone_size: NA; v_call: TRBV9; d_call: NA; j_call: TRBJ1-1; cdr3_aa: CASSVGTGLKNTEAFF; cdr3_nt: TGTGCCAGCAGCGTAGGTACCGGCCTTAAAAACACTGAAGCTTTCTTT
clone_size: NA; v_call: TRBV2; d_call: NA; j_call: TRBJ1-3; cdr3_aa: CASSDTVPGNTIYF; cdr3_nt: TGTGCCAGCAGTGATACAGTACCTGGAAACACCATATATTTT
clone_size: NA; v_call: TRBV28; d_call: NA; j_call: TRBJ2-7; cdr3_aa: CASSLGGTARNYEQYF; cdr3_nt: TGTGCCAGCAGTTTAGGCGGGACAGCGAGGAACTACGAGCAGTACTTC
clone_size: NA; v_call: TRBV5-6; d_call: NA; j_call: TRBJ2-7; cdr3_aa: CASSLVNWDEDF; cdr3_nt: TGTGCCAGCAGCTTGGTTAACTGGGATGAGGACTTC
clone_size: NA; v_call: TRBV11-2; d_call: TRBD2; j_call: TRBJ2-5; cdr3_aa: CASSLGGGNQETQYF; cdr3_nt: TGTGCCAGCAGCTTGGGGGGGGGAAACCAAGAGACCCAGTACTTC
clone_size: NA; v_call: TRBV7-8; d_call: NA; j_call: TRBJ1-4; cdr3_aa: CASGRGATNEKLFF; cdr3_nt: TGTGCCAGCGGCCGGGGTGCAACTAATGAAAAACTGTTTTTT
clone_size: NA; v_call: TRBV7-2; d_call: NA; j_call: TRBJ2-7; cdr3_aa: CASSIPGSWEQYF; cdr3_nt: TGTGCCAGCAGCATCCCCGGTTCCTGGGAGCAGTACTTC
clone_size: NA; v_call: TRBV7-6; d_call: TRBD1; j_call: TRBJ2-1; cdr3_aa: CASSLGGQGGNEQFF; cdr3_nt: TGTGCCAGCAGCTTAGGAGGACAGGGGGGTAATGAGCAGTTCTTC